A single sample gave rise to the 27 T cell receptor beta chains below, sequenced in a study of blood T cell repertoires in COVID-19. Clones were read by immunoSEQ multiplex PCR, and TCRdb kept only the in-frame ones, dropping some. In the table there are about 240,000 clones, about 80% of which are singletons. The sample taken for sequencing was peripheral blood. Receptor source: a man aged 30 to 45 who had recovered from COVID-19.

The CDR3 sequence is CASSLGDRQAFF. CDR3 DNA: TGTGCCAGCAGTCTCGGGGACAGGCAAGCTTTCTTT. V and J are TRBV28 and TRBJ1-1; 8 bases are shared with TRBD1. The germline V gene has CDR1 MDHEN and CDR2 SYDVKM. Trimming removed 5 bases from V and 9 bases from J; junction bases left unmatched: 5. The CDR3 is 12 residues long.

CDR3 region: CASSRQGFNIQYF. As DNA, the CDR3 is TGTGCCAGCAGCAGACAGGGTTTTAACATTCAGTACTTC. The genes are TRBV7-9 and TRBJ2-4; the match to TRBD1 covers 7 bases. The CDR3 length is 13 residues. V was pared by 5 bases and J by 7 bases, with 5 bases of the junction left unmatched. Germline loops: CDR1 SEHNR, CDR2 FQNEAQ (reference sequence).

The CDR3 sequence is CAISESGSPTDTQYF. In DNA, the CDR3 is TGTGCCATCAGTGAGTCGGGCTCTCCCACAGATACGCAGTATTTT. The rearrangement joins TRBV10-3 to TRBJ2-3; no reliable D call. CDR3 length: 15 amino acids. The germline V gene encodes CDR1 ENHRY and CDR2 SYGVKD. The germline V and J ends were trimmed by 0 bases and 2 bases, with 9 bases remaining between them.

The chain is built from TRBV7-7 and TRBJ2-1; D is unclear. Germline assignment: CDR1 SSHAT and CDR2 FNYEAQ (reference sequence). The CDR3 has 15 residues. V was pared by 3 bases and J by 8 bases, with 17 bases between. DNA for the CDR3: TGTGCCAGCAGCTTTGGTCCCTCGGGTGAGCATGAGCAGTTCTTC. Translating it yields CASSFGPSGEHEQFF.

This chain connects TRBV15 to TRBJ2-6; D might be TRBD1 (5 bases). V lost 0 bases and J 0 bases, leaving 12 bases between the germline ends. The CDR3 contains 18 residues. Germline V gene data show CDR1 as LNHNV and CDR2 as YYDKDF (reference sequence). The chain's CDR3 is CATSRDGRVSSGANVLTF. For the CDR3, the DNA is TGTGCCACCAGCAGAGACGGCAGGGTTAGCTCTGGGGCCAACGTCCTGACTTTC. The whole variable domain, remainder taken from reference TRBV15 and TRBJ2-6, is DAMVIQNPRYQVTQFGKPVTLSCSQTLNHNVMYWYQQKSSQAPKLLFHYYDKDFNNEADTPDNFQSRRPNTSFCFLDIRSPGLGDTAMYLCATSRDGRVSSGANVLTFGAGSRLTVL.

Remarks on this clone: Compared with germline, one end of the junction differs, possibly owing to a read error. This chain connects TRBV2 to TRBJ2-1, with unresolved D. CDR1 and CDR2 from the germline V gene are SNHLY and FYNNEI. This CDR3 comprises 13 residues. CDR3: CASSEGHNNEQFF. Written as DNA, the CDR3 is TGCGCCAGCAGTGAAGGGCACAACAATGAGCAGTTCTTC.

The chain has TRBV5-1 and TRBJ1-6; 7 bases fit TRBD1. Germline assignment: CDR1 SGHRS and CDR2 YFSETQ. This CDR3 has 16 residues. Trimming took 4 bases from V and 8 from J; bases not matched to a gene: 12. CDR3 region: CASSSGRTGFDSPLHF. In nucleotides, the CDR3 is TGCGCCAGCAGCAGTGGAAGGACAGGCTTTGATTCACCCCTCCACTTT.

This rearrangement joins TRBV4-2 to TRBJ1-4, with D unresolved. The V gene's germline CDR1 is LGHNA and CDR2 YNFKEQ. The CDR3 loop spans 16 amino acids. V gave up 1 base and J gave up 7 bases, with 16 bases separating them. The CDR3 sequence: CASSQAAGPRGEKLFF. For the CDR3, the DNA is TGTGCCAGCAGCCAAGCGGCGGGCCCCAGAGGTGAAAAACTGTTTTTT.

The chain recombines TRBV5-6 with TRBJ1-2; D may be TRBD1 (6 bases). Germline V gene sequence: CDR1 SGHDT, CDR2 YYEEEE. Trimming took off 4 bases at V and 8 bases at J, with 12 bases between the two ends. The CDR3 extends over 12 amino acids. The CDR3 reads CASSRNREGYTF. In DNA, the CDR3 is TGTGCCAGCAGCAGGAACAGGGAGGGCTACACCTTC.

This clone was seen only once. The rearrangement links TRBV29-1 to TRBJ2-7; 8 nucleotides line up with TRBD2. The CDR3 is made up of 12 amino acids. The V segment lost 7 bases and the J segment 3 bases; nucleotides outside the gene matches: 5. Looked up from germline, CDR1 is SQVTM and CDR2 is ANQGSEA. CDR3 DNA: TGCAGCGCTCGGGGGGGCCTCTACGAGCAGTACTTC. As protein: CSARGGLYEQYF.

The gene calls are TRBV3-1 (or the pseudogene TRBV3-2) and TRBJ1-4; D is perhaps TRBD1 (5 bases). From germline, CDR1 is LGHDT and CDR2 YNNKEL (reference sequence). This CDR3 is built from 15 residues. The germline V and J ends were trimmed by 5 bases and 4 bases, with 14 bases remaining between them. This CDR3 is CASSYRRGGNEKLFF. CDR3 DNA: TGTGCCAGCAGCTACCGTAGGGGTGGTAATGAAAAACTGTTTTTT.

The chain links TRBV12-3 or TRBV12-4 to TRBJ2-7, with D tentatively TRBD1 (5 bases). V lost 3 bases and J lost 3, with 9 bases in between. This CDR3 spans 13 amino acids. The CDR3 sequence: CASSFDSHYEQYF. CDR3 DNA: TGTGCCAGCAGTTTTGACAGCCACTACGAGCAGTACTTC.

J is TRBJ1-6 and V is TRBV6-4; 8 bases are a match to TRBD1. Germline V lookup: CDR1 MRHNA, CDR2 SNTAGT. The CDR3 runs to 13 residues. After removal of 8 bases from V and 10 bases from J, the junction contained 7 bases not matched to a gene. CDR3 bases: TGTGCCAGCCGACAGGGGAACGACTCACCCCTCCACTTT. It translates to CASRQGNDSPLHF.

The V and J genes are TRBV2 and TRBJ2-7, with D perhaps matching TRBD1 (6 bases). There are 15 residues in the CDR3. Germline CDR1 SNHLY, CDR2 FYNNEI. V was shortened by 2 bases and J by 1 base, with 12 bases between the two germline ends. CDR3 DNA sequence: TGTGCCAGCAGTGAATGGGACACTGGGTCCTACGAGCAGTACGTC. Encoded protein: CASSEWDTGSYEQYV.

The chain has TRBV5-1 and TRBJ2-2, with D uncertain. V was clipped by 7 bases and J by 1 base, with 14 bases between them. Germline values: CDR1 SGHRS, CDR2 YFSETQ. This CDR3 comprises 15 residues. The DNA for the CDR3 is TGCGCCAGCTACCAGCGCCGAGAGAACACCGGGGAGCTGTTTTTT. It translates to CASYQRRENTGELFF.

This chain uses TRBV15 with TRBJ1-4; 7 bases are shared with TRBD1. CDR1 and CDR2 from the germline V gene are LNHNV and YYDKDF (reference sequence). The trim removed 2 bases at V and 2 bases at J, leaving 5 bases unmatched. The CDR3 sequence is 16 residues long. The DNA of the CDR3 is TGTGCCACCAGCAGAACCCCGGGACAGACTAATGAAAAACTGTTTTTT. Its translation: CATSRTPGQTNEKLFF. The full variable domain, its missing parts supplied by reference TRBV15 and TRBJ1-4, is DAMVIQNPRYQVTQFGKPVTLSCSQTLNHNVMYWYQQKSSQAPKLLFHYYDKDFNNEADTPDNFQSRRPNTSFCFLDIRSPGLGDTAMYLCATSRTPGQTNEKLFFGSGTQLSVL.

This chain links TRBV18 with TRBJ1-1, with 9 bases fitting TRBD1. CDR1 and CDR2 (germline): KGHSH, LQKENI. J was trimmed by 3 bases and V by 2 bases; bases with no gene match: 7. This CDR3 is 16 amino acids long. CDR3 loop: CASSPVGQGMDTEAFF. The CDR3 DNA reads as TGTGCCAGCTCACCAGTGGGACAGGGTATGGACACTGAAGCTTTCTTT.

The J gene is TRBJ1-1, the V gene TRBV5-1, with D perhaps matching TRBD1 (5 bases). The germline V gene encodes CDR1 SGHRS and CDR2 YFSETQ. Trimming cost V 6 bases and J 2 bases, with 11 bases left between them. This CDR3 spans 13 amino acids. In DNA form, the CDR3 reads TGCGCCAGCAACGGGGCGGGAAACACTGAAGCTTTCTTT. Translating gives CASNGAGNTEAFF.

Only one count was recorded for this clone. The chain joins TRBV28 to TRBJ2-3, with 15 nucleotides matching TRBD2. The CDR3 totals 19 residues. Trimming at V came to 5 bases and at J to 3 bases, leaving 12 bases not matched to a gene. CDR1 is MDHEN, CDR2 SYDVKM, per germline. CDR3 sequence (DNA): TGTGCCAGCAGTACCTGGACTAGCGGGGGGGATGGTGTGACAGATACGCAGTATTTT. This gives the protein CASSTWTSGGDGVTDTQYF. Filled out from reference TRBV28 and TRBJ2-3, the complete variable domain reads DVKVTQSSRYLVKRTGEKVFLECVQDMDHENMFWYRQDPGLGLRLIYFSYDVKMKEKGDIPEGYSVSREKKERFSLILESASTNQTSMYLCASSTWTSGGDGVTDTQYFGPGTRLTVL.

CDR3 amino acids: CASSNYPATNEKLFF. The CDR3 DNA sequence: TGTGCCAGCAGCAACTATCCTGCAACTAATGAAAAACTGTTTTTT. The J gene is TRBJ1-4, the V gene TRBV9; D gene uncertain. V lost 4 bases, J lost 0 bases, and 10 bases lay in between. The germline V gene encodes CDR1 SGDLS and CDR2 YYNGEE. This CDR3 has 15 residues.

V gene TRBV3-1 (or the pseudogene TRBV3-2) combines with J gene TRBJ1-6; D not certain. Germline CDR1 and CDR2: LGHDT and YNNKEL (reference sequence). Trimming shortened V by 4 bases and J by 9 bases, and 13 bases separated the two germline ends. This CDR3 spans 14 amino acids. The CDR3 DNA is TGTGCCAGCAGCCCGTCAAAGAGGAGTTCACCCCTCCACTTT. Encoded protein: CASSPSKRSSPLHF.

The rearrangement links TRBV28 to TRBJ2-7; D gene unclear. Deletions cut 1 base from V and 2 bases from J, with 15 bases between. CDR3 length: 16 residues. Germline V lookup: CDR1 MDHEN, CDR2 SYDVKM. The CDR3 loop reads CASSLSRSSQTYEQYV. CDR3 nucleotides: TGTGCCAGCAGTTTATCCCGTAGTTCCCAAACCTACGAGCAGTACGTC.

This chain connects TRBV5-6 to TRBJ1-5; 9 bases align to TRBD1. Unmatched junction bases numbered 17, after V lost 4 bases and J lost 6 bases. The CDR3 has 18 amino acids. The V gene's germline CDR1 is SGHDT and CDR2 YYEEEE. The chain's CDR3 is CASSGGQGLSISSQPQHF. The CDR3 nucleotides read TGTGCCAGCAGCGGGGGACAGGGCCTATCCATCAGTAGTCAGCCCCAGCATTTT.

The genes are TRBV5-1 and TRBJ2-1; the D gene is possibly TRBD1 (5 bases). Trimming took 0 bases from V and 1 from J, leaving 5 bases between them. The CDR3 contains 14 residues. In germline, CDR1 is SGHRS, CDR2 YFSETQ. For the CDR3, the DNA is TGCGCCAGCAGCTTGGGGACATCCTACAATGAGCAGTTCTTC. Its translation: CASSLGTSYNEQFF.

The chain uses TRBV7-9 and TRBJ2-7; no clear D gene. Trimming took 5 bases from V and 6 from J, leaving 26 bases between them. This CDR3 is 17 amino acids long. The germline V gene encodes CDR1 SEHNR and CDR2 FQNEAQ (reference sequence). The CDR3 nucleotides are TGTGCCAGCAGCCCTTATAGTTTCGTCGGGTCCAGCAGCGAGCAGTACTTC. Protein sequence: CASSPYSFVGSSSEQYF.

The rearrangement joins TRBV12-3 or TRBV12-4 to TRBJ1-1, with TRBD1 matching 8 bases. CDR3 length equals 13 residues. V shed 5 bases and J 3 bases; nucleotides not matched to a gene: 2. CDR3 DNA: TGTGCCAGCAGTCCGACAGGGGACACTGAAGCTTTCTTT. Amino acid sequence: CASSPTGDTEAFF.

This clone was picked up a small number of times. The rearrangement joins TRBV2 to TRBJ2-1; D call uncertain. The CDR3 sequence is 12 residues long. Between the trimmed V and J ends, which lost 4 bases and 6 bases, there was a span of 7 bases. Germline values: CDR1 SNHLY, CDR2 FYNNEI. The CDR3 bases are TGTGCCAGCAGTGCTTCGGGCAATGAGCAGTTCTTC. This sequence encodes CASSASGNEQFF.